This is a list of T cell receptor beta chains from one sample in a study of blood T cells in healthy people across ages. TCRdb re-analysed the 5' RACE reads in MiXCR, keeping a single row per CDR3 protein. The sample consists of 700,000 to 950,000 distinct CDR3 sequences, roughly 43% of them appearing once. The sample was blood. All receptors come from a woman aged 60-75 years in good health. CDR3s leave out the opening cysteine and the closing phenylalanine or tryptophan. The order of the fields is V gene, J gene, CDR3 protein.

TRBV11-2	TRBJ2-3	ASSRRGGISTDTQY
TRBV19	TRBJ2-1	ASSHPGAEQF
TRBV29-1	TRBJ2-5	GVITQGGETQY
TRBV2	TRBJ2-7	ASSEEAGTSYEQY
TRBV12-3/TRBV12-4	TRBJ2-4	ASTRRQLAGGPLAKNIQY
TRBV20-1	TRBJ2-7	SAREGAASYEQY
TRBV20-1	TRBJ2-1	SARETRRTFYNEQF
TRBV7-8	TRBJ2-7	ASSPGGSREANEQY
TRBV6-2/TRBV6-3	TRBJ1-1	ASSQGTELYEAF
TRBV7-6	TRBJ2-1	ASSPETSGGYNEQF
TRBV29-1	TRBJ2-5	SVPSSGDQETQY
TRBV20-1	TRBJ2-3	SARRQGWTDTQY
TRBV7-2	TRBJ1-6	ASSSWTPDPPLH
TRBV6-5	TRBJ2-4	ASSYSPSRLAKNIQY
TRBV20-1	TRBJ2-5	SAPGTGASETQY
TRBV12-3/TRBV12-4	TRBJ1-5	ASSFEGGNSNQPQH